These 15 T cell receptor beta chains came from one sample sequenced in a study of OX40 agonist ivuxolimab in advanced cancers. Only in-frame clones appear in the TCRdb table, and some are missing; sequencing was by immunoSEQ multiplex PCR. Of some 82,000 clones detected, 94% appear once; the ten largest clones hold 9.5% to 11%. The material was CD4+ or CD8+ T cells sorted from blood, obtained in a trial of the OX40 agonist ivuxolimab. These receptors were taken from an adult with an advanced solid tumor such as melanoma, head and neck, liver or kidney cancer.

The V gene is TRBV30, the J gene TRBJ2-5; 9 bases are shared with TRBD2. Looked up from germline, CDR1 is GTSNPN and CDR2 is SVGIG (reference sequence). The CDR3 is made up of 13 amino acids. The J segment lost 4 bases and the V segment lost 6 bases, leaving 6 bases of the junction unmatched. The DNA of the CDR3 is TGTGCCTGTATAGCGGGAGTGGGAGAGACCCAGTACTTC. This codes for CACIAGVGETQYF.

The J gene is TRBJ2-7, the V gene TRBV9; TRBD2 agrees at 12 bases. The length of the CDR3 is 16 residues. The V gene end was trimmed by 0 bases and the J gene end by 2 bases; junction bases not matched to a gene: 3. CDR1 is SGDLS, CDR2 YYNGEE, per germline. CDR3 DNA sequence: TGTGCCAGCAGCGTAGCTCGGACTAGCGGGGCCTACGAGCAGTACTTC. This translates into CASSVARTSGAYEQYF.

The CDR3 loop reads CASSLGTNTGELFF. Written as DNA, the CDR3 is TGTGCCAGCAGTTTAGGGACGAACACCGGGGAGCTGTTTTTT. This rearrangement joins TRBV27 to TRBJ2-2; D not certain. This CDR3 region has 14 residues. Trimming removed 2 bases from V and 0 bases from J, with 4 bases in between. The V gene's germline CDR1 is MNHEY and CDR2 SMNVEV (reference sequence).

The V and J genes are TRBV7-3 and TRBJ1-1, with TRBD1 identical over 7 bases. This CDR3 is built from 14 residues. The germline V gene has CDR1 SGHTA and CDR2 FQGTGA. J gave up 5 bases and V 5 bases, and 8 bases lay outside the gene matches. The CDR3 nucleotides are TGTGCCAGCAGCCTGACAGGGTTAGGGACTGAAGCTTTCTTT. This codes for CASSLTGLGTEAFF. The full variable domain, its missing parts supplied by reference TRBV7-3 and TRBJ1-1, is GAGVSQTPSNKVTEKGKYVELRCDPISGHTALYWYRQSLGQGPEFLIYFQGTGAADDSGLPNDRFFAVRPEGSVSTLKIQRTERGDSAVYLCASSLTGLGTEAFFGQGTRLTVV.

The chain is built from TRBV7-6 and TRBJ2-5, with a possible D match to TRBD1 (5 bases). Germline CDR1 is SGHVS and CDR2 is FNYEAQ. The CDR3 covers 14 residues. With 1 base removed from V and 1 base from J, the gap between germline ends came to 7 bases. Here the CDR3 DNA reads TGTGCCAGCAGCTTAGGCAGGGTCCAAGAGACCCAGTACTTC. This gives the protein CASSLGRVQETQYF. Together with reference TRBV7-6 and TRBJ2-5, the CDR3 gives the full variable domain: GAGVSQSPRYKVTKRGQDVALRCDPISGHVSLYWYRQALGQGPEFLTYFNYEAQQDKSGLPNDRFSAERPEGSISTLTIQRTEQRDSAMYRCASSLGRVQETQYFGPGTRLLVL.

V usage is TRBV6-4 and J usage is TRBJ2-2; the D gene is possibly TRBD1 (6 bases). From germline, CDR1 is MRHNA and CDR2 SNTAGT. The germline V and J ends were trimmed by 5 bases and 2 bases, with 9 bases remaining between them. The CDR3 is 14 amino acids. CDR3 amino acids: CASSRGINTGELFF. The CDR3 DNA reads TGTGCCAGCAGTAGGGGGATAAACACCGGGGAGCTGTTTTTT.

The chain uses TRBV5-6 and TRBJ1-3; 7 bases fit TRBD1. Germline trimming cut 0 bases from V and 5 bases from J; bases unmatched to any gene: 2. Per germline, CDR1 SGHDT and CDR2 YYEEEE. The CDR3 runs 14 residues. The CDR3 DNA reads as TGTGCCAGCAGCTTGGGGGACAGCAGAAACACCATATATTTT. Translating gives CASSLGDSRNTIYF.

The V call is TRBV16, the J call TRBJ1-1; 7 positions match TRBD1. V lost 0 bases, J lost 5 bases, and 18 bases stayed unmatched. The germline gives CDR1 KGHSY, CDR2 FQNENV. The CDR3 has 19 amino acids. The CDR3 nucleotides are TGTGCCAGCAGCCAATCGATACCGAGTCGGAGGGGGCGGGAAACTGAAGCTTTCTTT. Translating gives CASSQSIPSRRGRETEAFF.

Here the CDR3 DNA reads TGTGCCAGCAGCTTCTCAGTCTACGAGCAGTACTTC. Its protein is CASSFSVYEQYF. V gene TRBV4-2 combines with J gene TRBJ2-7, with D uncertain. The CDR3 length is 12 residues. Germline V gives CDR1 LGHNA, CDR2 YNFKEQ. Trimming took off 5 bases at V and 3 bases at J, with 8 bases between the two ends.

V is TRBV5-8 and J is TRBJ1-5; TRBD1 agrees at 7 bases. The CDR3 runs 15 residues. Germline V gives CDR1 SGHTS, CDR2 YDEGEE. Germline trimming cut 0 bases from V and 0 bases from J; bases unmatched to any gene: 0. CDR3 DNA sequence: TGTGCCAGCAGCTTGGGGGACAGTAGCAATCAGCCCCAGCATTTT. Translation gives CASSLGDSSNQPQHF.

The chain links TRBV2 to TRBJ1-1; tentative D call: TRBD1 (5 bases). The CDR3 is 15 residues long. V gave up 3 bases and J gave up 7 bases, with 18 bases separating them. Looked up from germline, CDR1 is SNHLY and CDR2 is FYNNEI. The CDR3 loop is CASSEGPMTASEAFF. The CDR3 DNA reads TGTGCCAGCAGTGAGGGACCCATGACAGCAAGTGAAGCTTTCTTT.

CDR3: CASSPTGAHTGELFF. CDR3 nucleotides: TGTGCCAGCAGCCCGACAGGGGCTCACACCGGGGAGCTGTTTTTT. The chain joins TRBV7-2 to TRBJ2-2; 8 bases align to TRBD1. The trim removed 5 bases at V and 3 bases at J, leaving 5 bases unmatched. The CDR3 extends over 15 amino acids. Per the germline V gene, CDR1 is SGHTA and CDR2 is FQGNSA.

The CDR3 loop reads CSVDSINTEAFF. For the CDR3, the DNA is TGCAGCGTTGATTCTATTAACACTGAAGCTTTCTTT. This chain joins TRBV29-1 and TRBJ1-1; D uncertain. Between the trimmed V and J ends, which lost 3 bases and 2 bases, there was a span of 7 bases. Per the germline V gene, CDR1 is SQVTM and CDR2 is ANQGSEA. This CDR3 is 12 amino acids long.

The rearrangement uses TRBV19 and TRBJ2-7, with TRBD2 as a possible D gene (5 bases). V was cut by 3 bases and J by 5 bases, with 8 bases left in between. This CDR3 region has 12 residues. Per germline, CDR1 LNHDA and CDR2 SQIVND (reference sequence). The CDR3 nucleotides are TGTGCCAGTAGTATGAGGGTCAACGAGCAGTACTTC. The encoded protein is CASSMRVNEQYF.

The gene calls are TRBV14 and TRBJ2-4, with 9 bases aligning to TRBD2. Germline lookup yields CDR1 SGHDN and CDR2 FVKESK. V lost 1 base to trimming and J lost 8 bases; unmatched junction nucleotides: 9. CDR3 length: 16 amino acids. The CDR3 region is CASSQGGSGRLDIQYF. CDR3 DNA sequence: TGTGCCAGCAGCCAAGGGGGTAGCGGGAGACTGGACATTCAGTACTTC.